These 16 T cell receptor beta chains were all obtained from the same sample, sequenced in a study of blood T cell repertoires in COVID-19. The protocol was immunoSEQ multiplex PCR, while the TCRdb copy is restricted to in-frame clones and leaves out a portion. Of roughly 58,000 clones detected, approximately 78% appear once; the ten largest clones hold about 30%. Sequenced sample: peripheral blood. The source is a man in his sixties with COVID-19, enrolled during active disease.

V gene TRBV13 combines with J gene TRBJ1-4, with D possibly matching TRBD1 (5 bases). Per germline, CDR1 PRHDT and CDR2 FYEKMQ (reference sequence). V gave up 0 bases and J gave up 3 bases, with 8 bases separating them. The CDR3 is made up of 15 amino acids. CDR3 in amino acids: CASSLGRASNEKLFF. For the CDR3, the DNA is TGTGCCAGCAGCTTAGGCAGGGCGTCTAATGAAAAACTGTTTTTT.

The rearrangement uses TRBV3-1 (or the pseudogene TRBV3-2) and TRBJ2-1; 15 bases align to TRBD2. CDR1 is LGHDT and CDR2 is YNNKEL in the germline V gene (reference sequence). Losses at the gene ends were 4 bases for V and 1 base for J; bases not matched to a gene: 5. The CDR3 loop spans 18 amino acids. For the CDR3, the DNA is TGTGCCAGCAGCCTAGGACTAGCGGGAGGGTGGTCCTACAATGAGCAGTTCTTC. It codes for CASSLGLAGGWSYNEQFF.

The chain employs TRBV11-1 and TRBJ1-3; maybe TRBD1 (5 bases). Germline V lookup: CDR1 SGHAT, CDR2 FQDESV (reference sequence). Trimming stripped 5 bases from V and 4 bases from J, with 18 bases between. The CDR3 has 16 residues. The CDR3 spells CASSPRLRVSGNTIYF. CDR3 nucleotides: TGTGCCAGCAGCCCACGACTCAGGGTTTCCGGAAACACCATATATTTT.

The rearrangement joins TRBV29-1 to TRBJ1-5, with a weak D call TRBD1 (6 bases). The ends were cut back, 1 base at V and 6 bases at J, with 13 bases in the middle. This CDR3 is 14 amino acids long. The germline gives CDR1 SQVTM, CDR2 ANQGSEA. The CDR3 DNA follows: TGCAGCGTTGAAGTCGGGGGGGCGGGTCAGCCCCAGCATTTT. Protein sequence: CSVEVGGAGQPQHF.

The chain links TRBV7-2 to TRBJ2-1, with D hard to call. V was cut by 1 base and J by 8 bases, with 15 bases left in between. Germline V lookup: CDR1 SGHTA, CDR2 FQGNSA. This CDR3 spans 15 amino acids. The CDR3: CASSLVLRFQDEQFF. The CDR3, as DNA: TGTGCCAGCAGCTTAGTATTGAGGTTCCAAGATGAGCAGTTCTTC.

This clone has more than one count but fewer than ten. The chain combines TRBV11-3 with TRBJ2-2; D may be TRBD1 (6 bases). There are 15 residues in the CDR3. Germline CDR1 is SGHNT and CDR2 is YENEEA. V lost 3 bases and J lost 1, with 9 bases in between. The CDR3 reads CASSLDSRNTGELFF. The CDR3 bases are TGTGCCAGCAGCTTGGACAGCCGGAACACCGGGGAGCTGTTTTTT. Full variable domain (missing parts from reference TRBV11-3 and TRBJ2-2): EAGVVQSPRYKIIEKKQPVAFWCNPISGHNTLYWYLQNLGQGPELLIRYENEEAVDDSQLPKDRFSAERLKGVDSTLKIQPAELGDSAVYLCASSLDSRNTGELFFGEGSRLTVL.

The CDR3 loop is CASSPRTSGGLKGNNEQFF. The CDR3 DNA is TGTGCCAGCAGCCCCCGGACTAGCGGGGGCCTTAAAGGGAACAATGAGCAGTTCTTC. The V and J genes are TRBV9 and TRBJ2-1, with 13 nucleotides matching TRBD2. The CDR3 has 19 amino acids. Germline V lookup: CDR1 SGDLS, CDR2 YYNGEE. Trimming cost V 4 bases and J 5 bases; bases outside gene matches: 15.

The chain uses TRBV7-6 and TRBJ1-3; tentatively, D is TRBD1 (6 bases). The V end lost 8 bases, the J end lost 0 bases, and 17 bases lay between the germline ends. This CDR3 contains 16 residues. Germline-derived CDR1 and CDR2 are SGHVS and FNYEAQ. The DNA of the CDR3 is TGTGCCAGCGGACAGAGCCGGGAAGACTCTGGAAACACCATATATTTT. Translation: CASGQSREDSGNTIYF.

The chain carries TRBV9 and TRBJ1-3; possibly TRBD1 for D (5 bases). Germline-derived CDR1 and CDR2 are SGDLS and YYNGEE. V lost 0 bases and J 0 bases, leaving 13 bases between the germline ends. The CDR3 contains 17 residues. In DNA form, the CDR3 reads TGTGCCAGCAGCGTAGAGTCGCAGGGATTCTCTGGAAACACCATATATTTT. It is translated as CASSVESQGFSGNTIYF.

The chain recombines TRBV3-1 (or the pseudogene TRBV3-2) with TRBJ1-3; D is undetermined. Germline lookup yields CDR1 LGHDT and CDR2 YNNKEL (reference sequence). The CDR3 runs to 13 residues. The V end was cut by 3 bases, the J end by 2 bases, with 5 bases between. DNA for the CDR3: TGTGCCAGCAGCCATAGAACTGGAAACACCATATATTTT. It translates to CASSHRTGNTIYF.

The V and J genes are TRBV7-6 and TRBJ1-2; 7 bases align to TRBD1. CDR3 length: 15 amino acids. Looked up from germline, CDR1 is SGHVS and CDR2 is FNYEAQ. V was pared by 1 base and J by 8 bases, with 10 bases of the junction left unmatched. The CDR3 bases are TGTGCCAGCAGCTTAGGTGGCCTAGGGACAGAAGGCTACACCTTC. Its translation is CASSLGGLGTEGYTF.

The chain couples TRBV5-1 to TRBJ2-5; 8 nucleotides match TRBD1. There are 14 residues in the CDR3. Germline V lookup: CDR1 SGHRS, CDR2 YFSETQ. V trimming: 6 bases; J trimming: 3 bases; junction bases outside the gene matches: 7. The CDR3 region has the DNA TGCGCCAGCACAAGGACAGGGCTAGAAGAGACCCAGTACTTC. It yields the protein CASTRTGLEETQYF.

The genes are TRBV3-1 (or the pseudogene TRBV3-2) and TRBJ1-2, with a possible D match to TRBD1 (5 bases). Trimming shortened V by 0 bases and J by 6 bases, and 11 bases separated the two germline ends. The germline gives CDR1 LGHDT, CDR2 YNNKEL (reference sequence). The CDR3 is 14 amino acids. CDR3 nucleotide sequence: TGTGCCAGCAGCCAAGATAGGGGCCGGAATGGCTACACCTTC. It codes for CASSQDRGRNGYTF.

This clone was seen a handful of times. V is TRBV19 and J is TRBJ1-6; D gene ambiguous. The CDR3 loop spans 12 amino acids. Germline V CDR1 and CDR2: LNHDA, SQIVND (reference sequence). The ends were cut back, 5 bases at V and 8 bases at J, with 7 bases in the middle. For the CDR3, the DNA is TGTGCCAGTAGTTACCGGGATTCACCCCTCCACTTT. This encodes CASSYRDSPLHF.

The chain uses TRBV4-2 and TRBJ2-5, with 8 nucleotides matching TRBD1. Germline V gives CDR1 LGHNA, CDR2 YNFKEQ. The CDR3 sequence is 14 residues long. The V and J ends lost 4 bases and 1 base, in that order; junction bases with no gene match: 2. The CDR3 DNA sequence: TGTGCCAGCAGCCTAGACAGGGGCCAAGAGACCCAGTACTTC. It translates to CASSLDRGQETQYF.

The J gene is TRBJ2-1, the V gene TRBV11-1, with TRBD1 matching over 11 bases. The germline V gene has CDR1 SGHAT and CDR2 FQDESV (reference sequence). The CDR3 runs to 15 residues. V gave up 5 bases and J gave up 3 bases; unmatched junction bases: 3. The CDR3 loop is CASSRGQGDYNEQFF. CDR3 bases: TGTGCCAGCAGCCGGGGACAGGGGGACTACAATGAGCAGTTCTTC.